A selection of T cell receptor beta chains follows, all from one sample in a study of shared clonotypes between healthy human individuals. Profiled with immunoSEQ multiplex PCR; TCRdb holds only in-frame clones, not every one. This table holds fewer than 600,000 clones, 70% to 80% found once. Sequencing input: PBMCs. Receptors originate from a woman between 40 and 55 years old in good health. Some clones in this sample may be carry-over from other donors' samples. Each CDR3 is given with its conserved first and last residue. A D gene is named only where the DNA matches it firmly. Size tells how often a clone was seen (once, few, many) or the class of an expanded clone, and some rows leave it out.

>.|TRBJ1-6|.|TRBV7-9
TGTGCCAGCAGCTTAAGCGGACCGTATAATTCACCCCTCCACTTT
CASSLSGPYNSPLHF
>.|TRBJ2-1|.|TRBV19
TGTGCCAGTAGTGTTACGGCGGGGTCCAATGAGCAGTTCTTC
CASSVTAGSNEQFF
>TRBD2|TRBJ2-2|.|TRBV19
TGTGCCAGTAGTATCCGACGGCGGGAGGGTGGCACCGGGGAGCTGTTTTTT
CASSIRRREGGTGELFF
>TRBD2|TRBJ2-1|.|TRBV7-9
TGTGCCAGCAGCTTAGGACCGGGACTAGGGGTTGTCTTC
CASSLGPGLGVVF
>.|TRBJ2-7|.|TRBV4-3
TGCGCCAGCAGCCAAGCTTTGCAGCCCTCCTACGAGCAGTACTTC
CASSQALQPSYEQYF
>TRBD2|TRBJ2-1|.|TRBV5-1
TGCGCCAGCAGCACCGGGACTAGATTATTCGATGAGCAGTTCTTC
CASSTGTRLFDEQFF
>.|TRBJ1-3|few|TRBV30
TGTGCCTGGAGAACGTACTTGGACGGTTCTGGAAACACCATATATTTT
CAWRTYLDGSGNTIYF
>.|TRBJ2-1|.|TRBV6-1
TGTGCCAGCAGTGTGACAGGAAATGAGCAGTTCTTC
CASSVTGNEQFF
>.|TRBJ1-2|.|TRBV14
TGTGCCAGCAGCCAAGGAATCGTGGAGGGCTACACCTTC
CASSQGIVEGYTF
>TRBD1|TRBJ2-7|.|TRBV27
TGTGCCAGCAGTTTCGGGACAGGGCGCTACGAGCAGTACTTC
CASSFGTGRYEQYF
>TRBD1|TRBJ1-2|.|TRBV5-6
TGTGCCAGCAGCCCGGGACAGTCAGGCTACACCTTC
CASSPGQSGYTF
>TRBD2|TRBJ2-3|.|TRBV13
TGTGCCAGCAGCCTCTATAGCGGGAGGGGGGGCGCAGATACGCAGTATTTT
CASSLYSGRGGADTQYF
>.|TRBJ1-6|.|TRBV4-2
TGTGCCAGCAGCCAAGGGCCCGGGGGGGATTCACCCCTCCACTTT
CASSQGPGGDSPLHF
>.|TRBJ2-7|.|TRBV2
TGTGCCAGCGACCCTGCCTCCTACGAGCAGTACTTC
CASDPASYEQYF
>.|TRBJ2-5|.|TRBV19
TGTGCCAGTAGTATAGGGGGACAACCCGCTAGGGAGACCCAGTACTTC
CASSIGGQPARETQYF
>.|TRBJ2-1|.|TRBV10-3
TGTGCCATCAGTGAGTCGGGGGGCCAATACAATGAGCAGTTCTTC
CAISESGGQYNEQFF
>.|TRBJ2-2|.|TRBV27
TGTGCCAGCAGTTTATGGCGGGAAGACACCGGGGAGCTGTTTTTT
CASSLWREDTGELFF
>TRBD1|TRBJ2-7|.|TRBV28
TGTGCCAGCAGTTCAGGGGGCGATAGGTACGAGCAGTACTTC
CASSSGGDRYEQYF